This T cell receptor beta chain was profiled in a study of shared clonotypes between healthy human individuals. Study overall: Donor composition was a couple of women and a few men, aged 18 to 49. General study findings and limits: Large sequencing depth failed to make sorted-subset sequencing complete, rarefaction showed.

For this clone: The target antigen is unknown.

Several immunoSEQ 96-well plates shared each subset's DNA, each plate a replicate. In the original workflow: There were no quality scores in the junction-only immunoSEQ sequences, so filtering differed. The data were produced by immunoSEQ multiplex PCR, yet TCRdb's version contains in-frame clones alone and is incomplete. V and J calls and clone size are as listed in that table; D and trimming were resolved from the DNA. The sample lists about 590,000 clones, around 95% occurring once. The naive CD8 population came from CD45RO-negative cells selected for CCR7, without terminally differentiated effector memory CD45RA+ cells. The CDR3 has 15 amino acids. CDR1 is LNHNV, CDR2 YYDKDF, per germline (reference sequence). The V gene lost 0 bases and the J gene lost 0 bases, with 9 bases spanning the gap.

Sequencing used naive CD8+ T cells sorted from blood. This rearrangement joins TRBV15 to TRBJ2-7; D remains ambiguous. The sequence derives from a woman in her twenties or thirties in good health. Here the CDR3 DNA reads TGTGCCACCAGCAGAGACGAGGAAAGCTCCTACGAGCAGTACTTC. Translation gives CATSRDEESSYEQYF.